The 17 T cell receptor beta chains below come from one sample, sequenced in a study of patients and donors after allogeneic stem cell transplantation. TCRdb processed the RT-PCR reads anew with MiXCR; each CDR3 protein has one entry. This table has about 400,000 distinct CDR3 sequences, approximately 16% appearing once. The sequencing sample was made of blood, either unsorted or a sorted T cell fraction (not recorded which). The receptors stem from a human donor who was either an allogeneic HSCT recipient or a stem cell or donor lymphocyte infusion donor (not recorded which). It is not recorded whose cells these are; they may come from a transplant donor.

The chain uses TRBV5-5 and TRBJ1-4; 7 nucleotides agree with TRBD1. CDR1 is SGHKS, CDR2 YYEKEE, per germline (reference sequence). The J segment lost 4 bases and the V segment lost 0 bases, leaving 3 bases of the junction unmatched. The CDR3 covers 15 residues. The CDR3 sequence is CASSLVQGGNEKLFF. CDR3 nucleotides: TGTGCCAGCAGCTTGGTGCAGGGGGGTAATGAAAAACTGTTTTTT.

This clonotype was found a few times. The CDR3 sequence: CASSWGGNQGADTQYF. The CDR3 DNA is TGTGCCAGCAGCTGGGGGGGGAACCAGGGGGCAGATACGCAGTATTTT. The chain is built from TRBV7-6 and TRBJ2-3; D tentatively reads TRBD1 or TRBD2 (7 bases each). This CDR3 has 16 amino acids. V was clipped by 4 bases and J by 4 bases, with 18 bases between them. Germline V gene sequence: CDR1 SGHVS, CDR2 FNYEAQ. Complete variable domain (other parts from reference TRBV7-6 and TRBJ2-3): GAGVSQSPRYKVTKRGQDVALRCDPISGHVSLYWYRQALGQGPEFLTYFNYEAQQDKSGLPNDRFSAERPEGSISTLTIQRTEQRDSAMYRCASSWGGNQGADTQYFGPGTRLTVL.

This clonotype was seen more than once but under ten times. CDR3 DNA: TGTGCCAGCAGCGTAGAAGGGGAAACCGGGGAGCTGTTTTTT. Protein: CASSVEGETGELFF. V gene TRBV9 combines with J gene TRBJ2-2; perhaps TRBD1 as D (5 bases). The CDR3 loop spans 14 amino acids. V lost 0 bases and J lost 5, with 8 bases in between. Germline V gene data show CDR1 as SGDLS and CDR2 as YYNGEE.

The rearrangement joins TRBV7-2 to TRBJ2-7; D remains unclear. Germline V gives CDR1 SGHTA, CDR2 FQGNSA. The V end lost 2 bases, the J end lost 4 bases, and 9 bases lay between the germline ends. The CDR3 is made up of 13 amino acids. The CDR3 region has the DNA TGTGCCAGCAGCTTAAGTTTCATGTACGAGCAGTACTTC. It codes for CASSLSFMYEQYF.

At least ten counts were recorded for this clonotype. The chain recombines TRBV4-2 with TRBJ1-5; D gene unclear. This CDR3 is built from 12 residues. The V and J ends lost 1 base and 6 bases respectively, with 4 bases between them. The germline CDR1 and CDR2 sequences are LGHNA and YNFKEQ. CDR3 DNA: TGTGCCAGCAGCCAAGGTGGTCAGCCCCAGCATTTT. Its translation: CASSQGGQPQHF.

This clonotype occurred a few times. This chain uses TRBV30 with TRBJ2-2; D not certain. The ends were cut back, 0 bases at V and 1 base at J, with 9 bases in the middle. The CDR3 extends over 15 amino acids. Germline V gives CDR1 GTSNPN, CDR2 SVGIG (reference sequence). The CDR3 DNA sequence: TGTGCCTGGAGTGTCGGTTTTTTGAACACCGGGGAGCTGTTTTTT. It specifies CAWSVGFLNTGELFF.

V is TRBV12-3 or TRBV12-4 and J is TRBJ1-5; perhaps TRBD1 as D (6 bases). This CDR3 is 16 amino acids long. Trimming took off 3 bases at V and 1 base at J, with 13 bases between the two ends. CDR3 protein: CASSFRGIGSNQPQHF. CDR3 in DNA: TGTGCCAGCAGTTTCAGGGGTATAGGAAGCAATCAGCCCCAGCATTTT.

This clonotype occurred a few times. V gene TRBV11-2 combines with J gene TRBJ2-1; 8 nucleotides agree with TRBD1. The germline V gene has CDR1 SGHAT and CDR2 FQNNGV. Germline trimming cut 5 bases from V and 9 bases from J; bases unmatched to any gene: 18. This CDR3 comprises 17 residues. In nucleotides, the CDR3 is TGTGCCAGCAGCCAGTTAAAACGGACAGGGTGGGGCGGTGAGCAGTTCTTC. It is translated as CASSQLKRTGWGGEQFF. The whole variable domain, remainder taken from reference TRBV11-2 and TRBJ2-1, is EAGVAQSPRYKIIEKRQSVAFWCNPISGHATLYWYQQILGQGPKLLIQFQNNGVVDDSQLPKDRFSAERLKGVDSTLKIQPAKLEDSAVYLCASSQLKRTGWGGEQFFGPGTRLTVL.

This clonotype came up a few times. This chain connects TRBV7-9 to TRBJ2-1; D gene ambiguous. Germline V lookup: CDR1 SEHNR, CDR2 FQNEAQ (reference sequence). This CDR3 has 15 residues. V lost 3 bases, J lost 0 bases, and 9 bases lay in between. The DNA for the CDR3 is TGTGCCAGCAGCTTTAAGTTGAGCTCCTACAATGAGCAGTTCTTC. It specifies CASSFKLSSYNEQFF.

The J gene is TRBJ2-3, the V gene TRBV2; D may be TRBD1 (5 bases). Trimming shortened V by 6 bases and J by 0 bases, and 13 bases separated the two germline ends. The CDR3 has 15 residues. The germline CDR1 and CDR2 sequences are SNHLY and FYNNEI. The CDR3 protein is CASSDVGQSTDTQYF. The CDR3 nucleotides read TGTGCCAGCAGCGACGTGGGGCAGAGCACAGATACGCAGTATTTT.

This clonotype has ten or more counts. This sequence joins TRBV30 and TRBJ1-5; no clear D gene. Trimming took 4 bases from V and 2 from J, leaving 6 bases between them. The CDR3 covers 12 residues. In germline, CDR1 is GTSNPN, CDR2 SVGIG (reference sequence). The CDR3, as DNA: TGTGCCTGGAACAGCGGCAATCAGCCCCAGCATTTT. It specifies CAWNSGNQPQHF.

The sample holds many counts of this clonotype. The V call is TRBV3-1, the J call TRBJ1-5; TRBD1 matches 7 bases. CDR3 length: 14 amino acids. The germline V gene encodes CDR1 LGHDT and CDR2 YNNKEL (reference sequence). V lost 1 base to trimming and J lost 8 bases; unmatched junction nucleotides: 5. CDR3 bases: TGTGCCAGCAGCCAAGGGACAGGCGAGAAGCCCCAGCATTTT. Translating gives CASSQGTGEKPQHF.

The sample holds a few counts of this clonotype. The genes are TRBV4-1 and TRBJ2-1; 8 nucleotides agree with TRBD2. The CDR3 is made up of 17 amino acids. The V gene's germline CDR1 is MGHRA and CDR2 YSYEKL. Trimming removed 4 bases from V and 7 bases from J; junction bases left unmatched: 15. The CDR3 DNA follows: TGCGCCAGCAGCCGGGGGGTGTTTGCGGGAGGATGGAATGAGCAGTTCTTC. Amino acid sequence: CASSRGVFAGGWNEQFF.

In this sample, this clonotype turned up many times. This chain connects TRBV4-3 to TRBJ2-3; D gene ambiguous. Trimming stripped 1 base from V and 2 bases from J, with 10 bases between. Germline CDR1 is LGHNA and CDR2 is YSLEER. This CDR3 contains 15 residues. The CDR3 DNA sequence: TGCGCCAGCAGCCAAGGGGGTAGTTACACAGATACGCAGTATTTT. This codes for CASSQGGSYTDTQYF.

The CDR3 sequence: CASSLGGLDTQYF. As DNA, the CDR3 is TGCGCCAGCAGCCTCGGGGGGCTAGATACGCAGTATTTT. The chain recombines TRBV4-1 with TRBJ2-3; tentative D call: TRBD2 (7 bases). V was trimmed by 4 bases and J by 5 bases, leaving 10 bases between them. The length of the CDR3 is 13 residues. Germline V gene data show CDR1 as MGHRA and CDR2 as YSYEKL.

This chain connects TRBV15 to TRBJ1-2, with TRBD1 matching over 11 bases. The germline gives CDR1 LNHNV, CDR2 YYDKDF (reference sequence). The V segment lost 1 base and the J segment 4 bases; nucleotides outside the gene matches: 8. This CDR3 region has 17 residues. The CDR3: CATSRVSGTGGGYGYTF. DNA of the CDR3: TGTGCCACCAGCAGAGTATCCGGGACAGGGGGAGGCTATGGCTACACCTTC.

This clonotype was detected only a few times. At one boundary the junction diverges from the germline segment, which might be a read error. Here the CDR3 reads CASTPTETQATQYF. The CDR3 DNA is TGTGCCAGCACACCTACAGAAACACAAGCGACCCAGTACTTC. The chain joins TRBV18 to TRBJ2-5; D uncertain. Germline V gene sequence: CDR1 KGHSH, CDR2 LQKENI. CDR3 length: 14 residues.